The 20 T cell receptor beta chains below come from one sample, sequenced in a study of blood T cell repertoires in COVID-19 (dated by TCRdb to the early 2020s). To prepare the library, the immunoSEQ multiplex PCR assay was applied. TCRdb holds this immuneACCESS table with in-frame rearrangements only. Some clones are missing; in checked studies, unresolved V genes explain under half, and the rest has no known cause. The sample contains hundreds of thousands of clones, 65% to 85% of them found a single time. The top ten clonotypes cover approximately 6% of the sample. The source material was peripheral blood. The receptors stem from a man at least 80 years old with acute or convalescent COVID-19.

The chain uses TRBV5-4 and TRBJ2-6; possible D gene TRBD2, 6 bases. Germline CDR1 is SGHNT and CDR2 is YYREEE (reference sequence). CDR3 length: 17 amino acids. With 6 bases removed from V and 0 bases from J, the gap between germline ends came to 16 bases. CDR3 amino acids: CASTGDLGGSGANVLTF. For the CDR3, the DNA is TGTGCCAGCACCGGGGACTTGGGCGGCTCTGGGGCCAACGTCCTGACTTTC. Variable domain in full (rest from reference TRBV5-4 and TRBJ2-6): ETGVTQSPTHLIKTRGQQVTLRCSSQSGHNTVSWYQQALGQGPQFIFQYYREEENGRGNFPPRFSGLQFPNYSSELNVNALELDDSALYLCASTGDLGGSGANVLTFGAGSRLTVL.

The chain uses TRBV11-3 and TRBJ2-1, with D possibly matching TRBD2 (5 bases). CDR3 length: 16 residues. The ends were cut back, 2 bases at V and 2 bases at J, with 13 bases in the middle. CDR1 is SGHNT, CDR2 YENEEA, per germline. CDR3 in amino acids: CASSLLADGAYNEQFF. The CDR3 DNA follows: TGTGCCAGCAGCTTACTAGCAGACGGGGCCTACAATGAGCAGTTCTTC.

The CDR3 DNA is TGTGCCAGCTCACCGGGGGCAGTTCACTCTGGAAACACCATATATTTT. This translates into CASSPGAVHSGNTIYF. This rearrangement joins TRBV18 to TRBJ1-3; tentatively, D is TRBD1 (6 bases). Per germline, CDR1 KGHSH and CDR2 LQKENI. Trimming left V 3 bases short and J 0 bases short, with 12 bases between. This CDR3 comprises 16 residues.

This clone showed up just once. The CDR3 is CASSSRVTNTEAFF. The CDR3 bases are TGCGCCAGCAGCTCCAGGGTGACGAACACTGAAGCTTTCTTT. J is TRBJ1-1 and V is TRBV5-1; D may be TRBD1 (5 bases). The CDR3 length is 14 residues. Trimming removed 3 bases from V and 1 base from J, with 10 bases in between. Per germline, CDR1 SGHRS and CDR2 YFSETQ.

The chain is built from TRBV28 and TRBJ2-7; D is ambiguous. Trimming pared 2 bases from V and 4 bases from J, leaving 6 bases between. The CDR3 covers 12 residues. The germline CDR1 and CDR2 sequences are MDHEN and SYDVKM. In nucleotides, the CDR3 is TGTGCCAGCAGTTTACCCGGGTACGAGCAGTACTTC. As protein: CASSLPGYEQYF. Looking up the rest from reference TRBV28 and TRBJ2-7 gives the full variable domain: DVKVTQSSRYLVKRTGEKVFLECVQDMDHENMFWYRQDPGLGLRLIYFSYDVKMKEKGDIPEGYSVSREKKERFSLILESASTNQTSMYLCASSLPGYEQYFGPGTRLTVT.

The chain combines TRBV18 with TRBJ2-1; 10 nucleotides align to TRBD1. The CDR3 is made up of 12 amino acids. Germline CDR1 reads KGHSH; CDR2 reads LQKENI. After removal of 4 bases from V and 15 bases from J, the junction contained 6 bases not matched to a gene. Here the CDR3 DNA reads TGTGCCAGCTCACAAGGACAGGGGGTTCGGTTCTTC. This translates into CASSQGQGVRFF.

This clone was counted between two and nine times. The V gene is TRBV6-5, the J gene TRBJ2-7, with a possible D match to TRBD1 (6 bases). In germline, CDR1 is MNHEY, CDR2 SVGAGI. Trimming left V 2 bases short and J 6 bases short, with 11 bases between. The CDR3 extends over 13 amino acids. The DNA of the CDR3 is TGTGCCAGCAGTTACGAACAGGGTAGCGAGCAGTACTTC. As protein: CASSYEQGSEQYF.

The rearrangement joins TRBV28 to TRBJ2-5; 9 bases match TRBD2. V gave up 6 bases and J gave up 5 bases; unmatched junction bases: 4. CDR3 length: 13 amino acids. CDR1 and CDR2 (germline): MDHEN, SYDVKM. This CDR3 reads CASSGTSRETQYF. The CDR3, as DNA: TGTGCCAGCAGCGGGACTAGCCGCGAGACCCAGTACTTC.

This chain links TRBV5-1 with TRBJ1-6; TRBD1 aligns across 7 bases. Germline CDR1 is SGHRS and CDR2 is YFSETQ. This CDR3 comprises 18 residues. After removal of 0 bases from V and 0 bases from J, the junction contained 6 bases not matched to a gene. The CDR3 DNA reads as TGCGCCAGCAGCTTGGAATTTCGGGACAGCTCCTATAATTCACCCCTCCACTTT. Translation gives CASSLEFRDSSYNSPLHF.

The chain has TRBV4-1 and TRBJ2-5, with 7 bases matching TRBD2. V shed 1 base and J 5 bases; nucleotides not matched to a gene: 13. The germline V gene encodes CDR1 MGHRA and CDR2 YSYEKL. CDR3 length: 17 amino acids. CDR3: CASSQVLLAKTWETQYF. The CDR3 region has the DNA TGCGCCAGCAGCCAAGTATTACTAGCGAAAACGTGGGAGACCCAGTACTTC.

This clone has a single count. J is TRBJ2-5 and V is TRBV10-3; 11 positions match TRBD2. The DNA end is more similar to TRBJ2-7, so the J call may be wrong. Per the germline V gene, CDR1 is ENHRY and CDR2 is SYGVKD. The CDR3 spans 17 residues. CDR3 in amino acids: CATATGLAGPRPYEQYF. CDR3 sequence (DNA): TGTGCCACCGCAACTGGACTAGCGGGCCCTAGGCCGTACGAGCAGTACTTC.

Comments on this clone: A read error may account for a junction end that differs from germline. V is TRBV7-7 and J is TRBJ2-7; 9 bases are shared with TRBD1. Germline V lookup: CDR1 SSHAT, CDR2 FNYEAQ (reference sequence). The CDR3 totals 14 residues. The chain's CDR3 is CASSLDRGAYEQYF. Written as DNA, the CDR3 is TGTGCTAGCAGCTTAGACAGGGGGGCCTACGAGCAGTACTTC.

This chain uses TRBV19 with TRBJ2-6; TRBD2 matches at 7 bases. The CDR3 runs 16 residues. Germline-derived CDR1 and CDR2 are LNHDA and SQIVND (reference sequence). V lost 5 bases and J lost 4; bases outside the gene matches: 8. CDR3 protein: CASSRGGGPGANVLTF. CDR3 bases: TGTGCCAGTAGTCGTGGCGGGGGTCCGGGGGCCAACGTCCTGACTTTC.

The chain is built from TRBV7-8 and TRBJ2-2; 7 nucleotides agree with TRBD2. The V gene end was trimmed by 5 bases and the J gene end by 5 bases; junction bases not matched to a gene: 11. CDR3 length: 16 residues. Germline V CDR1 and CDR2: SGHVS, FQNEAQ. The CDR3 protein is CASSQRASGDTGELFF. In DNA, the CDR3 is TGTGCCAGCAGCCAACGCGCTAGCGGCGATACCGGGGAGCTGTTTTTT.

The chain links TRBV24-1 to TRBJ2-5; a possible D gene is TRBD2 (5 bases). The CDR3 totals 14 residues. Germline CDR1 KGHDR, CDR2 SFDVKD. With 3 bases removed from V and 9 bases from J, the gap between germline ends came to 16 bases. The CDR3 loop reads CATSDTLIVGAQYF. The CDR3, as DNA: TGTGCCACCAGTGATACACTGATCGTCGGGGCCCAGTACTTC.

The chain combines TRBV2 with TRBJ1-5; D might be TRBD1 (5 bases). Trimming removed 4 bases from V and 4 bases from J, with 11 bases in between. The CDR3 consists of 14 residues. CDR1 is SNHLY, CDR2 FYNNEI, per germline. The DNA of the CDR3 is TGTGCCAGCAGTGTAACGGGGACTAATCAGCCCCAGCATTTT. This encodes CASSVTGTNQPQHF. The whole variable domain, filled in from reference TRBV2 and TRBJ1-5, reads EPEVTQTPSHQVTQMGQEVILRCVPISNHLYFYWYRQILGQKVEFLVSFYNNEISEKSEIFDDQFSVERPDGSNFTLKIRSTKLEDSAMYFCASSVTGTNQPQHFGDGTRLSIL.

The rearrangement uses TRBV1 and TRBJ1-4. TRBV1 corresponds to a pseudogene. This CDR3 is built from 14 residues. The CDR3 coding sequence is TGCACCAGCAGCCAAGGGCGGGCTATTCAAAAACTGTTTTTT. Its translation is CTSSQGRAIQKLFF.

This chain links TRBV6-5 with TRBJ2-1; TRBD1 aligns across 7 bases. The CDR3 is made up of 15 amino acids. J was trimmed by 2 bases and V by 5 bases; bases with no gene match: 6. Looked up from germline, CDR1 is MNHEY and CDR2 is SVGAGI. The DNA for the CDR3 is TGTGCCAGCAGTCCCGGGACAGTAGCCTACAATGAGCAGTTCTTC. Protein product: CASSPGTVAYNEQFF.

The genes are TRBV9 and TRBJ2-6; 10 nucleotides match TRBD1. The germline V gene encodes CDR1 SGDLS and CDR2 YYNGEE. The J segment lost 2 bases and the V segment lost 3 bases, leaving 8 bases of the junction unmatched. This CDR3 comprises 18 residues. The CDR3 region has the DNA TGTGCCAGCAGCGCCGGAATAGGGACAGGGGCTGGGGCCAACGTCCTGACTTTC. It codes for CASSAGIGTGAGANVLTF.

The CDR3 region is CASSPISGYGYTF. CDR3 coding DNA: TGTGCCAGCAGTCCCATCTCGGGGTATGGCTACACCTTC. The chain joins TRBV6-5 to TRBJ1-2; D is undetermined. This CDR3 spans 13 amino acids. Germline CDR1 reads MNHEY; CDR2 reads SVGAGI. V was clipped by 5 bases and J by 5 bases, with 12 bases between them.